Listed below are T cell receptor beta chains from one sample, sequenced in a study of Ad26.COV2.S vaccination and SARS-CoV-2 variants. This table comes from immunoSEQ multiplex PCR, and its TCRdb copy is limited to in-frame clones, with some not included. This sample has a few hundred thousand clones, with around 87% found just once. Here the sequenced sample was peripheral blood, taken in a trial of Ad26.COV2.S vaccine versus placebo. The source is a person between 18 and 59 years old who received the Ad26.COV2.S COVID-19 vaccine or a placebo. CDR3s include the opening cysteine and the closing phenylalanine or tryptophan. A D gene is named only where the DNA matches it firmly. Clone size is given for some rows only: seen once, a few or many times, or a class if the clone is expanded.

j_gene | abundance | v_gene | d_gene | CDR3aa | CDR3nt
TRBJ1-2 | NA | TRBV7-2 | TRBD1 | CATGVQGAPFGYTF | TGTGCCACCGGTGTTCAGGGGGCGCCTTTTGGCTACACCTTC
TRBJ1-2 | NA | TRBV29-1 | TRBD1 | CSVEGTVNYGYTF | TGCAGCGTTGAGGGGACAGTAAACTATGGCTACACCTTC
TRBJ2-1 | NA | TRBV5-1 | NA | CASSLGPGAARYNEQFF | TGCGCCAGCAGCTTGGGGCCCGGGGCCGCGCGGTACAATGAGCAGTTCTTC
TRBJ2-2 | NA | TRBV11-2 | NA | CASSLSETGELFF | TGTGCCAGCAGCTTATCTGAGACCGGGGAGCTGTTTTTT
TRBJ2-7 | NA | TRBV4-3 | NA | CASSQEVGGGYEQYF | TGCGCCAGCAGCCAAGAGGTGGGAGGGGGCTACGAGCAGTACTTC
TRBJ1-1 | NA | TRBV29-1 | TRBD1 | CSVGGGDTEAFF | TGCAGCGTTGGAGGGGGCGACACTGAAGCTTTCTTT
TRBJ1-1 | NA | TRBV7-8 | TRBD1 | CASSSDRVSTEAFF | TGTGCCAGCAGCTCGGACAGGGTCTCCACTGAAGCTTTCTTT
TRBJ1-2 | once | TRBV27 | NA | CASRGLGNYGYTF | TGTGCCAGCAGGGGGCTGGGTAACTATGGCTACACCTTC
TRBJ2-3 | NA | TRBV27 | TRBD1 | CASSHLPGTGAVDTQYF | TGTGCCAGCAGTCACTTACCCGGGACAGGGGCCGTAGATACGCAGTATTTT
TRBJ2-7 | NA | TRBV3-1/TRBV3-2 | NA | CASSQASSYEQYF | TGTGCCAGCAGCCAGGCCAGCTCCTACGAGCAGTACTTC
TRBJ1-5 | NA | TRBV19 | NA | CASSSGIVFSNQPQHF | TGTGCCAGTAGTTCCGGGATCGTATTTAGCAATCAGCCCCAGCATTTT
TRBJ1-3 | NA | TRBV9 | NA | CASSGRIGNTIYF | TGTGCCAGCAGCGGCAGGATAGGAAACACCATATATTTT
TRBJ1-5 | NA | TRBV19 | NA | CASKPGAGYSNQPQHF | TGTGCCAGTAAGCCCGGGGCTGGGTATAGCAATCAGCCCCAGCATTTT
TRBJ2-5 | NA | TRBV9 | NA | CASSVVAGDLQETQYF | TGTGCCAGCAGCGTAGTGGCGGGCGACCTCCAGGAGACCCAGTACTTC
TRBJ1-1 | NA | TRBV5-4 | NA | CASSHPPDGNTEAFF | TGTGCCAGCAGCCATCCTCCGGACGGCAACACTGAAGCTTTCTTT
TRBJ1-5 | NA | TRBV3-1/TRBV3-2 | NA | CASSQGAGNQPQHF | TGTGCCAGCAGCCAAGGGGCTGGCAATCAGCCCCAGCATTTT